The 15 T cell receptor beta chains in this list originate from one sample, sequenced in a study of cytotoxic CD8 clonotypes in ibrutinib-treated CLL. The repertoire was sequenced with immunoSEQ multiplex PCR; TCRdb's copy has only in-frame clones and lacks some. The table lists about 97,000 clones, roughly 80% of them singletons. The sequenced sample was PBMCs, obtained after 12 months of ibrutinib treatment. Every receptor here comes from a human donor with chronic lymphocytic leukemia.

This rearrangement joins TRBV29-1 to TRBJ2-3; D remains ambiguous. From germline, CDR1 is SQVTM and CDR2 ANQGSEA. The V and J ends lost 6 bases and 2 bases respectively, with 12 bases between them. The CDR3 contains 13 residues. In DNA, the CDR3 is TGCAGCGTCCCGGGCCTCACCACAGATACGCAGTATTTT. Amino acid sequence: CSVPGLTTDTQYF.

The CDR3 sequence is CATRGGRTSGNNEQFF. DNA of the CDR3: TGTGCCACCAGAGGGGGCCGGACTAGCGGAAACAATGAGCAGTTCTTC. The V call is TRBV15, the J call TRBJ2-1, with 10 bases identical to TRBD2. The CDR3 loop spans 16 amino acids. V lost 6 bases and J lost 5; bases outside the gene matches: 10. Germline-derived CDR1 and CDR2 are LNHNV and YYDKDF (reference sequence).

This chain links TRBV29-1 with TRBJ1-2; the D is unclear. The CDR3 sequence is 14 residues long. V was trimmed by 3 bases and J by 6 bases, leaving 17 bases between them. CDR1 and CDR2 (germline): SQVTM, ANQGSEA. In nucleotides, the CDR3 is TGCAGCGTTGACCCAACATCCCCGTGGGATGGCTACACCTTC. Translated: CSVDPTSPWDGYTF. Together with reference TRBV29-1 and TRBJ1-2, the CDR3 gives the full variable domain: SAVISQKPSRDICQRGTSLTIQCQVDSQVTMMFWYRQQPGQSLTLIATANQGSEATYESGFVIDKFPISRPNLTFSTLTVSNMSPEDSSIYLCSVDPTSPWDGYTFGSGTRLTVV.

V gene TRBV19 combines with J gene TRBJ2-3; D is uncertain. The CDR3 has 13 amino acids. The ends were cut back, 2 bases at V and 2 bases at J, with 5 bases in the middle. CDR1 is LNHDA, CDR2 SQIVND, per germline (reference sequence). CDR3 sequence: CASSILYTDTQYF. DNA of the CDR3: TGTGCCAGTAGTATACTCTACACAGATACGCAGTATTTT.

The V and J genes are TRBV4-2 and TRBJ2-3; 8 bases are a match to TRBD1. The CDR3 totals 16 residues. Losses at the gene ends were 0 bases for V and 2 bases for J; bases not matched to a gene: 4. Germline assignment: CDR1 LGHNA and CDR2 YNFKEQ. The CDR3 sequence is CASSQDLDRATDTQYF. Here the CDR3 DNA reads TGTGCCAGCAGCCAAGATCTGGACAGGGCCACAGATACGCAGTATTTT.

The chain carries TRBV11-1 and TRBJ1-1; TRBD1 matches 7 bases. CDR3 length: 14 residues. The V segment lost 2 bases and the J segment 2 bases; nucleotides outside the gene matches: 2. Per germline, CDR1 SGHAT and CDR2 FQDESV (reference sequence). DNA for the CDR3: TGTGCCAGCAGCTTACAGGGGGGAAACACTGAAGCTTTCTTT. Amino acids: CASSLQGGNTEAFF.

This chain uses TRBV7-9 with TRBJ1-1, with 7 bases matching TRBD1. The CDR3 has 14 residues. Germline values: CDR1 SEHNR, CDR2 FQNEAQ (reference sequence). V dropped 4 bases and J dropped 0; count of bases not matched to a gene: 2. CDR3 sequence reads: CASSSGQLNTEAFF. In nucleotides, the CDR3 is TGTGCCAGCAGCTCGGGACAGCTGAACACTGAAGCTTTCTTT.

V usage is TRBV30 and J usage is TRBJ1-1, with D possibly matching TRBD1 (5 bases). V shed 5 bases and J shed 2 bases, with 15 bases lying between them. Germline V gives CDR1 GTSNPN, CDR2 SVGIG (reference sequence). The CDR3 spans 14 residues. The CDR3, as DNA: TGTGCCTGGGCCCGGGACGGAGAAAACACTGAAGCTTTCTTT. Translating it yields CAWARDGENTEAFF. Full variable domain (outside the CDR3, taken from reference TRBV30 and TRBJ1-1): SQTIHQWPATLVQPVGSPLSLECTVEGTSNPNLYWYRQAAGRGLQLLFYSVGIGQISSEVPQNLSASRPQDRQFILSSKKLLLSDSGFYLCAWARDGENTEAFFGQGTRLTVV.

There are a few counts of this clone. The V call is TRBV6-6, the J call TRBJ1-1; 9 bases are shared with TRBD1. The CDR3 loop spans 15 amino acids. Trimming cost V 5 bases and J 5 bases; bases outside gene matches: 9. The germline V gene has CDR1 MNHNY and CDR2 SVGAGI (reference sequence). The CDR3 region is CASSVLTGGGTEAFF. The DNA for the CDR3 is TGTGCCAGCAGTGTTCTAACAGGGGGCGGTACTGAAGCTTTCTTT.

The rearrangement uses TRBV18 and TRBJ2-3; D not certain. V lost 3 bases, J lost 4 bases, and 8 bases lay in between. The CDR3 totals 13 residues. From germline, CDR1 is KGHSH and CDR2 LQKENI. The CDR3 coding sequence is TGTGCCAGCTCACCTTCCGGCCCAGATACGCAGTATTTT. Residues: CASSPSGPDTQYF.

This clone is a singleton in its sample. V is TRBV28 and J is TRBJ1-5; D is perhaps TRBD1 (6 bases). Trimming removed 2 bases from V and 3 bases from J, with 17 bases in between. Per the germline V gene, CDR1 is MDHEN and CDR2 is SYDVKM. The CDR3 is 17 amino acids. The CDR3 loop reads CASSLDRGRGINQPQHF. DNA for the CDR3: TGTGCCAGCAGTTTAGACCGGGGCAGGGGTATCAATCAGCCCCAGCATTTT.

This clone has only one observation. V gene TRBV7-3 combines with J gene TRBJ2-3, with D uncertain. Between the trimmed V and J ends, which lost 2 bases and 4 bases, there was a span of 4 bases. Germline V gene data show CDR1 as SGHTA and CDR2 as FQGTGA. The CDR3 runs to 12 residues. The DNA for the CDR3 is TGTGCCAGCAGCTTAGGGCCAGATACGCAGTATTTT. It translates to CASSLGPDTQYF.

The rearrangement joins TRBV5-4 to TRBJ2-2; D possibly uses TRBD1 or TRBD2 (5 bases each). CDR3 length: 14 residues. Germline-derived CDR1 and CDR2 are SGHNT and YYREEE (reference sequence). V was pared by 7 bases and J by 4 bases, with 14 bases between. Written as DNA, the CDR3 is TGTGCCAGCCAGGGACGGATCGGCACCGGGGAGCTGTTTTTT. This sequence encodes CASQGRIGTGELFF.

This chain joins TRBV7-3 and TRBJ2-1; TRBD2 matches 12 bases. The junction had 4 bases not matched to a gene; V was cut back by 4 bases and J by 12 bases. In germline, CDR1 is SGHTA, CDR2 FQGTGA. The CDR3 sequence is 13 residues long. The CDR3 spells CASSSPGLAGQFF. The CDR3 nucleotides are TGTGCCAGCAGCTCTCCGGGACTAGCGGGGCAGTTCTTC.

V gene TRBV11-3 combines with J gene TRBJ2-2, with D maybe TRBD1 (5 bases). Germline V gives CDR1 SGHNT, CDR2 YENEEA. V was shortened by 2 bases and J by 4 bases, with 11 bases between the two germline ends. CDR3 size: 15 residues. CDR3 coding DNA: TGTGCCAGCAGCTTACGGCAGGGCAGCACCGGGGAGCTGTTTTTT. Its protein product is CASSLRQGSTGELFF.